This T cell receptor (beta chain) emerged from a study of cytotoxic CD8 clonotypes in ibrutinib-treated CLL. Sequencing was performed with immunoSEQ multiplex PCR; in TCRdb, only in-frame clones are kept and a portion is missing. The profile shows about 140,000 clones, 60% to 80% of them singletons. About this clone: Its target is unknown.

Study-wide results and limits: Public clonotypes were uncommon and contracted or stayed stable on treatment.

Per the germline V gene, CDR1 is KGHSH and CDR2 is LQKENI. With V trimmed by 0 bases and J by 2 bases, 3 bases remained unmatched. The CDR3 runs 16 residues. This material consisted of PBMCs, taken after 12 months of ibrutinib treatment. The sequence came from a human donor with chronic lymphocytic leukemia. The chain employs TRBV18 and TRBJ1-3; 8 bases are shared with TRBD1. CDR3 sequence: CASSPPQDRAGNTIYF. The CDR3 DNA reads as TGTGCCAGCTCACCACCGCAGGACAGGGCTGGAAACACCATATATTTT.